A single sample is the source of the 5 T cell receptor beta chains below, sequenced in a study of shared clonotypes between healthy human individuals. The assay was immunoSEQ multiplex PCR, and TCRdb's table has in-frame clones only and misses some. The table lists about 2.5 million clones, about nine tenths of them singletons. Input material: naive CD4+ T cells from PBMCs. Subset of the sample: CD45RA+ positively selected. These receptors were collected from a young man in good health. Some clones in this sample may be carry-over from other donors' samples.

The chain joins TRBV6-6 to TRBJ2-3; no definite D call. This CDR3 region has 15 residues. CDR1 and CDR2 from the germline V gene are MNHNY and SVGAGI (reference sequence). V lost 7 bases and J 5 bases, leaving 19 bases between the germline ends. CDR3 loop: CASTPRSALGDTQYF. The CDR3 coding sequence is TGTGCCAGCACCCCTCGGTCCGCGCTGGGAGATACGCAGTATTTT.

In nucleotides, the CDR3 is TGTGCCAGTAAGGACAAACCTGGGAATAGCAATCAGCCCCAGCATTTT. Translating it yields CASKDKPGNSNQPQHF. The chain has TRBV19 and TRBJ1-5, with TRBD1 as a possible D gene (5 bases). From germline, CDR1 is LNHDA and CDR2 SQIVND (reference sequence). Trimming took 7 bases from V and 0 from J, leaving 16 bases between them. CDR3 length: 16 residues.

CDR3 residues: CASSPPPGTGSYNEQFF. CDR3 nucleotide sequence: TGTGCCAGCAGCCCACCCCCCGGGACTGGCTCCTACAATGAGCAGTTCTTC. The V gene is TRBV7-3, the J gene TRBJ2-1; TRBD2 might be the D (6 bases). V lost 5 bases, J lost 0 bases, and 17 bases lay in between. CDR3 length equals 17 residues. The V gene's germline CDR1 is SGHTA and CDR2 FQGTGA.

This clone was recorded only once. The chain joins TRBV14 to TRBJ2-7; TRBD1 matches at 8 bases. CDR1 is SGHDN, CDR2 FVKESK, per germline. This CDR3 contains 18 residues. V lost 1 base to trimming and J lost 2 bases; unmatched junction nucleotides: 13. The CDR3 bases are TGTGCCAGCAGCCAAGCGGGCAGGGGGCGGCGATCAACCTACGAGCAGTACTTC. Protein product: CASSQAGRGRRSTYEQYF.

The chain has TRBV29-1 and TRBJ2-7, with D possibly matching TRBD1 (6 bases). The CDR3 length is 13 residues. Germline values: CDR1 SQVTM, CDR2 ANQGSEA. V was clipped by 1 base and J by 2 bases, with 9 bases between them. Here the CDR3 DNA reads TGCAGCGTTGAAGCGGACAGTCCCTACGAGCAGTACTTC. Protein product: CSVEADSPYEQYF.